One sample yielded the 10 T cell receptor beta chains listed below, sequenced in a study of PD-1 blockade in classical Hodgkin lymphoma. All patients experienced relapse after autologous stem cell transplantation, and brentuximab vedotin exposure was variable. Libraries were prepared by immunoSEQ multiplex PCR; TCRdb keeps only in-frame clonotypes and omits some of them. The table includes tens of thousands of clones, about three quarters detected once. The starting material was peripheral blood mononuclear cells (PBMCs), obtained before the second cycle of nivolumab. These receptors were obtained from a human donor with classical Hodgkin lymphoma.

The chain employs TRBV18 and TRBJ1-3, with D possibly being TRBD1 (5 bases). Trimming left V 3 bases short and J 3 bases short, with 9 bases between. Looked up from germline, CDR1 is KGHSH and CDR2 is LQKENI. The CDR3 runs 14 residues. The CDR3 loop reads CASSPIDSGNTIYF. Here the CDR3 DNA reads TGTGCCAGCTCACCGATCGACAGTGGAAACACCATATATTTT.

In DNA form, the CDR3 reads TGCGCCAGCAGCCAAATTGGGGGGCTGGGGGATACGCAGTATTTT. Encoded protein: CASSQIGGLGDTQYF. V usage is TRBV4-3 and J usage is TRBJ2-3; TRBD1 or TRBD2 may be the D gene (6 bases each). The length of the CDR3 is 15 residues. V lost 2 bases and J 6 bases, leaving 15 bases between the germline ends. Germline loops: CDR1 LGHNA, CDR2 YSLEER.

This sequence joins TRBV9 and TRBJ2-2; D is undetermined. The CDR3 has 11 amino acids. Germline-derived CDR1 and CDR2 are SGDLS and YYNGEE. With 0 bases removed from V and 8 bases from J, the gap between germline ends came to 2 bases. The CDR3 sequence: CASSVGGELFF. The DNA of the CDR3 is TGTGCCAGCAGCGTAGGGGGGGAGCTGTTTTTT.

CDR3 in amino acids: CASSLDRAYTDTQYF. CDR3 in DNA: TGTGCCAGCAGCTTGGATAGGGCTTACACAGATACGCAGTATTTT. J is TRBJ2-3 and V is TRBV5-8; no firm D call. The V end lost 0 bases, the J end lost 2 bases, and 10 bases lay between the germline ends. In germline, CDR1 is SGHTS, CDR2 YDEGEE. CDR3 length: 15 residues.

The chain uses TRBV20-1 and TRBJ1-1, with D possibly being TRBD1 (6 bases). V gave up 5 bases and J gave up 9 bases, with 13 bases separating them. Germline values: CDR1 DFQATT, CDR2 SNEGSKA (reference sequence). This CDR3 is built from 11 residues. Written as DNA, the CDR3 is TGCAGTGCTCCTATACAGGGTAAAGCTTTCTTT. Its protein is CSAPIQGKAFF.

This rearrangement joins TRBV5-1 to TRBJ2-3; D is possibly TRBD2 (6 bases). In germline, CDR1 is SGHRS, CDR2 YFSETQ. This CDR3 region has 14 residues. The V end lost 6 bases, the J end lost 5 bases, and 16 bases lay between the germline ends. The CDR3 nucleotides read TGCGCCAGCACCCAATCAACGGGGGAAGATACGCAGTATTTT. It codes for CASTQSTGEDTQYF.

Of note for this clone: Sequence at one end of the junction differs from germline and may be a read error. V is TRBV9 and J is TRBJ2-5; perhaps TRBD2 as D (6 bases). The germline V gene has CDR1 SGDLS and CDR2 YYNGEE. CDR3 length: 14 amino acids. The chain's CDR3 is CASGVGGGGETQYF. CDR3 bases: TGTGCCAGCGGCGTAGGTGGGGGAGGAGAGACCCAGTACTTC. Variable domain in full (rest from reference TRBV9 and TRBJ2-5): DSGVTQTPKHLITATGQRVTLRCSPRSGDLSVYWYQQSLDQGLQFLIQYYNGEERAKGNILERFSAQQFPDLHSELNLSSLELGDSALYFCASGVGGGGETQYFGPGTRLLVL.

In this sample, this clone is medium-sized. This chain connects TRBV5-5 to TRBJ2-7; maybe TRBD1 (7 bases). This CDR3 spans 15 amino acids. Germline V gene sequence: CDR1 SGHKS, CDR2 YYEKEE (reference sequence). Trimming pared 3 bases from V and 1 base from J, leaving 14 bases between. CDR3 in DNA: TGTGCCAGCAGCTCGGGGGACAGCCCATCCTACGAGCAGTACTTC. Protein sequence: CASSSGDSPSYEQYF.

The rearrangement links TRBV5-6 to TRBJ1-3; no firm D call. CDR3 length equals 13 residues. CDR1 SGHDT and CDR2 YYEEEE come from the germline V gene. Trimming pared 5 bases from V and 4 bases from J, leaving 10 bases between. This chain's CDR3 is CASRFRAGNTIYF. The CDR3 nucleotides are TGTGCCAGCAGGTTCAGAGCCGGAAACACCATATATTTT.

V is TRBV29-1 and J is TRBJ2-7; a possible D gene is TRBD1 (5 bases). The CDR3 runs to 15 residues. Trimming pared 1 base from V and 0 bases from J, leaving 13 bases between. CDR1 is SQVTM and CDR2 is ANQGSEA in the germline V gene. The CDR3 sequence is CSVEGTSLSSYEQYF. The CDR3 bases are TGCAGCGTTGAAGGGACATCGCTTAGCTCCTACGAGCAGTACTTC.